The T cell receptor (beta chain) under discussion was sequenced for a study of blood T cell repertoires in COVID-19. About the research overall: Donors in the United States, Italy and Spain gave samples during acute or convalescent COVID-19. PBMCs, B-cell-depleted T cells, or T cells provided the cDNA or gDNA that made up the material.

During active infection, Seattle patients enrolled and were then monitored through disease. Sequencing was performed with immunoSEQ multiplex PCR; in TCRdb, only in-frame clones are kept and a portion is missing. Of a few hundred thousand clones in the sample, about 90% are singletons; the top ten hold approximately 3%. V shed 2 bases, J shed 7 bases, and the junction held 4 bases outside the gene matches. The CDR3 spans 14 residues. Germline-derived CDR1 and CDR2 are SQVTM and ANQGSEA. The gene calls are TRBV29-1 and TRBJ2-1; the match to TRBD2 covers 11 bases. The sequence was collected from a woman aged 25 to 39 with COVID-19, enrolled during active disease. Sequencing was done on a sample of peripheral blood. This chain's CDR3 is CSVEFSGGANEQFF. The CDR3 nucleotides are TGCAGCGTTGAATTTAGCGGGGGGGCGAATGAGCAGTTCTTC.